Presented here are 20 T cell receptor beta chains from one specimen sequenced in a study of post-analysis software for immune sequencing data. Study-level results: There were a few TRBV segments more frequent in patients than controls, and TRBV5-6, TRBV5-1 and TRBV20-1 were among them.

These receptors lack a known antigen. Unique molecular identifiers were carried by the TCR beta cDNA libraries. TCRdb independently ran MiXCR on the PCR reads; one entry per CDR3 protein. The table lists hundreds of thousands of distinct CDR3 sequences, approximately 53% of them singletons, with approximately 4.4% in the top ten. Specimen: blood. The receptor set was obtained from a girl between 5 and 17 years old with multiple sclerosis.

This clonotype occurred once. The chain couples TRBV3-1 to TRBJ1-5; D is perhaps TRBD1 (5 bases). The CDR3 runs 15 residues. CDR1 is LGHDT, CDR2 YNNKEL, per germline (reference sequence). Trimming shortened V by 3 bases and J by 0 bases, and 9 bases separated the two germline ends. The CDR3, as DNA: TGTGCCAGCAGCCAGACCGGGGCTAGCAATCAGCCCCAGCATTTT. Translation gives CASSQTGASNQPQHF. Filled out from reference TRBV3-1 and TRBJ1-5, the complete variable domain reads DTAVSQTPKYLVTQMGNDKSIKCEQNLGHDTMYWYKQDSKKFLKIMFSYNNKELIINETVPNRFSPKSPDKAHLNLHINSLELGDSAVYFCASSQTGASNQPQHFGDGTRLSIL.

The chain has TRBV7-3 and TRBJ1-4, with D unresolved. Germline V gene data show CDR1 as SGHTA and CDR2 as FQGTGA. The CDR3 loop spans 15 amino acids. The ends were cut back, 5 bases at V and 0 bases at J, with 10 bases in the middle. The CDR3 protein is CASSPSWPTNEKLFF. CDR3 DNA: TGTGCCAGCAGCCCTTCATGGCCAACTAATGAAAAACTGTTTTTT.

The chain combines TRBV28 with TRBJ2-1; 9 bases agree with TRBD2. The V and J ends lost 6 bases and 8 bases, in that order; junction bases with no gene match: 5. Germline CDR1 and CDR2: MDHEN and SYDVKM. This CDR3 contains 13 residues. CDR3 protein: CASSRGTSHEQFF. As DNA, the CDR3 is TGTGCCAGCAGCCGTGGGACTAGCCATGAGCAGTTCTTC.

This clonotype was detected a few times. The J gene is TRBJ2-5, the V gene TRBV10-3, with TRBD1 matching over 7 bases. V lost 2 bases and J lost 4; bases outside the gene matches: 7. The CDR3 length is 15 residues. Germline V gene lookup returns CDR1 ENHRY and CDR2 SYGVKD. The CDR3 DNA follows: TGTGCCATCAGTGAGAAAAGGACAGGTCCAGAGACCCAGTACTTC. Translated: CAISEKRTGPETQYF.

This chain connects TRBV5-1 to TRBJ2-3; TRBD2 matches 15 bases. Germline assignment: CDR1 SGHRS and CDR2 YFSETQ. CDR3 length: 20 residues. V gave up 1 base and J gave up 6 bases; unmatched junction bases: 15. CDR3: CASSLNEGPGLAGGGDTQYF. CDR3 DNA: TGCGCCAGCAGCTTGAATGAGGGGCCGGGACTAGCGGGAGGAGGTGATACGCAGTATTTT.

J is TRBJ2-1 and V is TRBV5-1, with TRBD1 matching over 9 bases. The CDR3 sequence is 15 residues long. J lost 5 bases, V lost 3 bases, and 6 bases had no gene match. The V gene's germline CDR1 is SGHRS and CDR2 YFSETQ. CDR3 DNA sequence: TGCGCCAGCAGCTACGGGACAGGGCCCCACAATGAGCAGTTCTTC. It yields the protein CASSYGTGPHNEQFF.

This chain joins TRBV20-1 and TRBJ2-1; D might be TRBD2 (5 bases). V was trimmed by 6 bases and J by 0 bases, leaving 15 bases between them. Germline CDR1 DFQATT, CDR2 SNEGSKA (reference sequence). The CDR3 runs 15 residues. In DNA, the CDR3 is TGCAGTGCGGCCGACTACGGTAGCTCCTACAATGAGCAGTTCTTC. The encoded protein is CSAADYGSSYNEQFF.

This clonotype has a handful of counts. The chain recombines TRBV10-3 with TRBJ2-7; D is possibly TRBD2 (6 bases). V gave up 2 bases and J gave up 4 bases, with 12 bases separating them. The germline CDR1 and CDR2 sequences are ENHRY and SYGVKD. The CDR3 is made up of 14 amino acids. In DNA form, the CDR3 reads TGTGCCATCAGTGAGGTAGTCGGGACTTACGAGCAGTACTTC. Translated, it gives CAISEVVGTYEQYF.

In its sample, this clonotype was seen a few times. J is TRBJ2-7 and V is TRBV5-1, with D uncertain. This CDR3 has 15 amino acids. Trimming removed 0 bases at V and 0 bases at J, with 10 bases between. In germline, CDR1 is SGHRS, CDR2 YFSETQ. The DNA of the CDR3 is TGCGCCAGCAGCTTGGCCGGGCAGGCCTCCTACGAGCAGTACTTC. Amino acid sequence: CASSLAGQASYEQYF.

J is TRBJ2-3 and V is TRBV3-1; 9 nucleotides agree with TRBD2. CDR3 length: 15 residues. Germline lookup yields CDR1 LGHDT and CDR2 YNNKEL (reference sequence). The ends lost 5 bases at V and 3 bases at J; junction bases unmatched: 6. CDR3 nucleotides: TGTGCCAGCAGCTCCGGGACTAGCCGAACAGATACGCAGTATTTT. Translation gives CASSSGTSRTDTQYF.

This clonotype has only a few counts. This chain links TRBV5-1 with TRBJ2-6, with TRBD1 matching over 8 bases. The V gene end was trimmed by 0 bases and the J gene end by 0 bases; junction bases not matched to a gene: 5. The CDR3 is made up of 18 amino acids. The germline V gene encodes CDR1 SGHRS and CDR2 YFSETQ. For the CDR3, the DNA is TGCGCCAGCAGCTTGGCAGGACAGGGTTCCTCTGGGGCCAACGTCCTGACTTTC. It translates to CASSLAGQGSSGANVLTF.

The chain recombines TRBV20-1 with TRBJ2-7, with D perhaps matching TRBD1 (8 bases). The V end was cut by 5 bases, the J end by 7 bases, with 24 bases between. The V gene's germline CDR1 is DFQATT and CDR2 SNEGSKA (reference sequence). The CDR3 contains 15 residues. CDR3 sequence (DNA): TGCAGTGCTCCACGGGGGGCAGGGGGCCTTAAGGAGCAGTACTTC. This sequence encodes CSAPRGAGGLKEQYF.

The V call is TRBV9, the J call TRBJ2-6, with 9 bases that match TRBD2. The CDR3 extends over 17 amino acids. The ends lost 4 bases at V and 0 bases at J; junction bases unmatched: 5. The germline V gene encodes CDR1 SGDLS and CDR2 YYNGEE. CDR3 loop: CASSRGGENSGANVLTF. The CDR3 bases are TGTGCCAGCAGCCGCGGGGGGGAAAACTCTGGGGCCAACGTCCTGACTTTC.

V gene TRBV5-1 combines with J gene TRBJ2-7; D tentatively fits TRBD1 or TRBD2 (5 bases each). The V end lost 1 base, the J end lost 3 bases, and 14 bases lay between the germline ends. The germline V gene has CDR1 SGHRS and CDR2 YFSETQ. The length of the CDR3 is 15 residues. CDR3 protein: CASSLWAGSDYEQYF. The DNA of the CDR3 is TGCGCCAGCAGCTTGTGGGCAGGGAGCGACTACGAGCAGTACTTC.

This clonotype was detected a few times. The chain employs TRBV10-3 and TRBJ2-3, with D uncertain. Trimming left V 2 bases short and J 5 bases short, with 8 bases between. Germline V gene lookup returns CDR1 ENHRY and CDR2 SYGVKD. There are 13 residues in the CDR3. DNA for the CDR3: TGTGCCATCAGTGAGGGGTCAAGAGATACGCAGTATTTT. It codes for CAISEGSRDTQYF.

This clonotype was seen only a few times. The chain employs TRBV5-8 and TRBJ2-6, with D maybe TRBD1 (5 bases). Germline loops: CDR1 SGHTS, CDR2 YDEGEE. V shed 2 bases and J shed 0 bases, with 18 bases lying between them. The CDR3 totals 19 residues. CDR3 sequence reads: CASSFGAFIFSSGANVLTF. CDR3 DNA sequence: TGTGCCAGCAGCTTTGGGGCGTTCATCTTCAGCTCTGGGGCCAACGTCCTGACTTTC.

This clonotype has just one count. The chain has TRBV10-3 and TRBJ2-5, with 14 bases matching TRBD2. The DNA end is a closer match to TRBJ2-7, so the J assignment may be wrong. The CDR3 is made up of 15 amino acids. Germline-derived CDR1 and CDR2 are ENHRY and SYGVKD. CDR3 coding DNA: TGTGCCATCAGCTGGGGACTAGCGGGAGCCTACGAGCAGTACTTC. The encoded protein is CAISWGLAGAYEQYF.

This clonotype has a handful of counts. Its ends do not fully match the called genes, so a read error is possible. This rearrangement joins TRBV29-1 to TRBJ1-2, with 12 nucleotides matching TRBD1. This CDR3 comprises 14 residues. Germline assignment: CDR1 SQVTM and CDR2 ANQGSEA. The CDR3 loop is CSVGPGQGAVGYTF. The CDR3 nucleotides are TGTAGCGTCGGTCCGGGACAGGGGGCGGTTGGCTACACCTTC.

The chain links TRBV5-1 to TRBJ1-1, with D maybe TRBD1 (5 bases). Trimming removed 7 bases from V and 5 bases from J, with 12 bases in between. This CDR3 region has 12 residues. The V gene's germline CDR1 is SGHRS and CDR2 YFSETQ. For the CDR3, the DNA is TGCGCCAGCGGAGGGGAATATACTGAAGCTTTCTTT. Translating gives CASGGEYTEAFF.

V gene TRBV7-9 combines with J gene TRBJ2-1, with 10 bases fitting TRBD2. CDR3 length: 17 amino acids. The germline CDR1 and CDR2 sequences are SEHNR and FQNEAQ (reference sequence). J was trimmed by 4 bases and V by 0 bases; bases with no gene match: 6. This chain's CDR3 is CASSLAHILAGYNEQFF. CDR3 nucleotides: TGTGCCAGCAGCTTAGCGCATATACTAGCGGGGTACAATGAGCAGTTCTTC.